This T cell receptor (beta chain) was obtained from a study of cytomegalovirus exposure and HLA in healthy donors. Study-level background: As released early, the data held about 85 million unique TCRs from HLA-typed donors. Just over 80% of 398 genotyped donors fell in the Caucasian-associated ancestry cluster. Findings and caveats of the study: The study assumed roughly uniform donor sequencing depth for presence/absence analyses. The productive fraction for most TCR beta V segments was about 87% or about 30% in an earlier analysis.

Germline lookup yields CDR1 MDHEN and CDR2 SYDVKM. There are 13 residues in the CDR3. Researchers ran the PCR with 60 Vbeta and 13 Jbeta primers. Profiled with immunoSEQ multiplex PCR; TCRdb holds only in-frame clones, not every one. The sample lists under 200,000 clones; approximately 80% were seen once. Remarks on this clone: Antigen unknown. One junction end disagrees with the germline gene, perhaps due to a read error.

This chain connects TRBV28 to TRBJ1-5; 10 nucleotides align to TRBD1. Sequencing input: PBMCs. The sequence was obtained from a man in his sixties in good health and CMV-seronegative. The chain's CDR3 is CASRQGARQPQNF. CDR3 bases: TGTGCCAGTAGACAGGGGGCTCGGCAGCCCCAGAATTTT. Together with reference TRBV28 and TRBJ1-5, the CDR3 gives the full variable domain: DVKVTQSSRYLVKRTGEKVFLECVQDMDHENMFWYRQDPGLGLRLIYFSYDVKMKEKGDIPEGYSVSREKKERFSLILESASTNQTSMYLCASRQGARQPQNFGDGTRLSIL.